This record covers a single T cell receptor beta chain. This clonotype was seen more than once but under ten times. It lacks a known antigen. Per-nucleotide qualities are absent, and no much larger clonotype sits a single base away. The data were taken from a study of identical twins (dated by TCRdb to about 2016). The study in broad terms: To test whether fetal clonotypes persist, this study deep-sequenced TCR alpha and beta repertoires from monozygotic twins, from unrelated adults of various ages, and from cord blood. To rule out contamination, the twin experiments were replicated at different times with different library preparation protocols.

Every donor was a healthy Caucasian. The twin cohort consisted of three pairs of female monozygotic twins, all aged roughly 18 to 30 years. CD4+ and CD8+ T cell populations were isolated with positive isolation kits from Invitrogen. Points the paper makes about the study in general: In monozygotic twins, recombination models systematically underestimated out-of-frame TCR alpha sharing, but the models matched the sharing seen between unrelated individuals. Excess twin sharing in beta out-of-frame sequences was weaker because fewer shared sequences lowered the signal-to-noise ratio. Invariant T cells such as MAIT and iNKT could partly confound zero-insertion analyses, although diverse VJ usage argued against such confounding for most clonotypes. Fewer insertions were carried by abundant cord blood beta clonotypes; a weaker similar trend was observed in young adult naive repertoires, while no such trend was observed in memory repertoires. Compared with coincidental sharing between unrelated individuals, out-of-frame TCR alpha sequences shared between twins had an excess of sequences with low generation probability. Conclusions relied on cross-sectional statistical analysis, since the same donors could not be followed over many years.

Library preparation used 5' RACE. TCRdb records Illumina HiSeq 2000 as the sequencer. Template switching added a universal primer binding site, and the final cDNA carried a unique molecular identifier that allowed TCR cDNA molecules to be counted accurately. First-strand cDNA for TCR alpha and beta chains was synthesized from specific primers in the conserved constant-segment region. To control for contamination, each cDNA library was double barcoded with a SMART-Mk sample barcode plus Illumina barcodes. TruSeq adapter sequences, together with Illumina sample barcodes, were added in two successive PCR steps. The Illumina HiSeq platform was used with custom primers to sequence TCR alpha and beta cDNA libraries. On the study's bioinformatics: MiGEC was used to process raw reads and extract unique molecular identifiers, and MiXCR was used to find CDR3 positions. For each individual, recombination models were inferred using an EM algorithm with the repgenHMM and IGoR tools. Shared clonotype analysis was performed with the tcR package in R, normalizing sharing by the product of cloneset sizes. To study raw recombination free of thymic and clonal selection effects, out-of-frame nonproductive sequences were analyzed. TCRdb reran the public reads through fastp at Q25 and MiXCR, keeping productive beta chains. Merged by CDR3 protein, the rows form single entries marked with the most common genes and DNA. For this entry, the V and J calls and clone size follow TCRdb and not the study's own pipeline. This sample has some 460,000 distinct CDR3 sequences in its table, and approximately 15% of those were observed once. Approximately 0.52% of the sample goes to the ten largest clones.

These data were also reused for a study on yellow fever vaccine responses in identical twins. That second report states: The authors reported that the T cell response to vaccination in identical twins appeared partly convergent and partly personalized. Focusing on identical twins, the study followed the T cell clones that responded to the vaccine, and did so with precision.

The sequence came from a woman younger than 35 in good health. Sequencing was performed on CD4+ T cells sorted from blood.

This receptor has the CDR3 CASRGGGTGELFF. Read as DNA, the sequence is TGTGCCAGCAGGGGGGGAGGCACCGGGGAGCTGTTTTTT. The sequence links TRBV6-1 to TRBJ2-2; a weak D assignment points to TRBD2 (6 bases agree). V sheds 6 bases and J sheds 4 bases, leaving 9 bases between their ends. From cysteine to phenylalanine, the CDR3 is 13 amino acids long. This entry keeps only the CDR3 DNA: 39 bases, framed from base 1. CDR1 is given as MNHNS and CDR2 as SASEGT, both from the germline V gene.